This TCR beta chain was retrieved from a study of radiotherapy plus CTLA-4 blockade in lung cancer. Study-level points and caveats: Increased serum interferon-beta after radiation also reportedly predicted response strongly. There was expansion of tumor-derived TCR clones in blood after radiotherapy plus ipilimumab.

Germline CDR1 is MNHEY and CDR2 is SMNVEV (reference sequence). Trimming removed 5 bases from V and 5 bases from J, with 12 bases in between. The CDR3 loop spans 13 amino acids. The protocol was immunoSEQ multiplex PCR, while the TCRdb copy is restricted to in-frame clones and leaves out a portion. The sample lists some 110,000 clones; about 77% were seen once. Worth noting for this clone: The antigen is undetermined.

The sequencing here drew on peripheral blood, taken from a patient treated with radiotherapy plus ipilimumab. The origin of this receptor is a human donor with non-small cell lung cancer who had a partial response to radiotherapy plus ipilimumab. The rearrangement links TRBV27 to TRBJ2-5; D remains ambiguous. The CDR3 region is CASSPATRETQYF. The CDR3, as DNA: TGTGCCAGCAGTCCCGCAACCAGGGAGACCCAGTACTTC.